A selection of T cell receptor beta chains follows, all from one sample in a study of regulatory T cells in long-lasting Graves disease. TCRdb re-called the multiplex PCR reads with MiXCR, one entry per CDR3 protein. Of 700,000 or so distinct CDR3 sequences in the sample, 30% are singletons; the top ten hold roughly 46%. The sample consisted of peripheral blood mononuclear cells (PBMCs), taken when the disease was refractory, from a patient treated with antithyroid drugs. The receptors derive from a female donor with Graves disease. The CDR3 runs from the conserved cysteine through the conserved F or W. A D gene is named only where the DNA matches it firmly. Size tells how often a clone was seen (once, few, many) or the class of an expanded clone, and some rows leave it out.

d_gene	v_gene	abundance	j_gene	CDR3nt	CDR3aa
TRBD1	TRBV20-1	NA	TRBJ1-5	TGCAGTGCAACCGGGACAGGGGTGGGTAGCAATCAGCCCCAGCATTTT	CSATGTGVGSNQPQHF
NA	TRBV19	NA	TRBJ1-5	TGTGCCAGTAGTGGGGGGGGGGTGAGCAATCAGCCCCAGCATTTT	CASSGGGVSNQPQHF
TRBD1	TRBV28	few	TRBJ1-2	TGTGCCAGCACCGACAGGGCCGATTTAGGCTACACCTTC	CASTDRADLGYTF
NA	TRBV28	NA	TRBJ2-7	TGTGCCAGCAGTTTATGGACAGCCTACGAGCAGTACTTC	CASSLWTAYEQYF
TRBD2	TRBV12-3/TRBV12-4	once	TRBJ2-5	TGTGCCAGCAGTACCCCGGGACTAGCGGCCCAAGAGATCCAGTACTTC	CASSTPGLAAQEIQYF
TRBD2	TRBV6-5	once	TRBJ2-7	TGTGCCAGCAGTTACTGGGCTAGCGGGAGCGAGCAGTACTTC	CASSYWASGSEQYF
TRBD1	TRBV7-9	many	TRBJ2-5	TGTGCCAGCAGCGAACCGGGACAGGGCCAAGAGACCCAGTACTTC	CASSEPGQGQETQYF
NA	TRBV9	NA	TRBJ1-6	TGTGCCAGCAGCGCGGACGCAACTCCGAATTCACCCCTCCACTTT	CASSADATPNSPLHF
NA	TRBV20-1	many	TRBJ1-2	TGCAGTGCTAGAGAGGAGGGAAGCTATGGCTACACCTTC	CSAREEGSYGYTF
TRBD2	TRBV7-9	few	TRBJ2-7	TGTGCCAGCAGCTTAGCGGGAGGGCTCTACGAGCAGTACTTC	CASSLAGGLYEQYF
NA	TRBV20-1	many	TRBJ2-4	TGCAGTGCTAGACGTCCAGATCTAGCCAAAAACATTCAGTACTTC	CSARRPDLAKNIQYF
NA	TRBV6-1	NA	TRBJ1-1	TGTGCCATCCGGCGGGGGGAAATGAACACTGAAGCTTTCTTT	CAIRRGEMNTEAFF
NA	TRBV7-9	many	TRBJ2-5	TGTGCCAGCAGCTTAGTGGCCCCGGAGAAGACCCAGTACTTC	CASSLVAPEKTQYF
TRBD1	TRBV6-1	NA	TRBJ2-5	TGTGCCAGCAGTGGATTCGGGACAGGGGGCGGCAGCTGGGAGACCCAGTACTTC	CASSGFGTGGGSWETQYF
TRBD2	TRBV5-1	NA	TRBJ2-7	TGCGCCAGCAGCCACGGGACTAGCGGCTCCTACGAGCAGCACTTC	CASSHGTSGSYEQHF
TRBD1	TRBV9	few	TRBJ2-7	TGTGCCAGCAGCGCGTGGACAGGGGAGGTCGAGCAGTACTTC	CASSAWTGEVEQYF
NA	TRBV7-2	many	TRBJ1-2	TGTGCCAGCAGCTCCCGCTCCGGGGCAAACTATGGCTACACCTTC	CASSSRSGANYGYTF
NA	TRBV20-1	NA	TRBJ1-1	TGCAGTGCCCGGTTTGTGTCCTCGATCAAGAACACTGAAGCTTTCTTT	CSARFVSSIKNTEAFF
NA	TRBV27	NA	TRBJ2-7	TGTGCCAGCAGTTTAAAAACAGACACCTACGAGCAGTACTTC	CASSLKTDTYEQYF
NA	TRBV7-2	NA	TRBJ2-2	TGTGCCAGCAGCCTAGGCTTTTCGAACACCGGGGAGCTGTTTTTT	CASSLGFSNTGELFF
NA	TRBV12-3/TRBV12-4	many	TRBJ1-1	TGTGCCAGCAGCCATCGCCCGGGGACGGCTGAAGCTTTCTTT	CASSHRPGTAEAFF
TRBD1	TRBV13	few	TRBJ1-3	TGTGCCAGCAGCTTAAGGGGGCGTCCGGGAAACACCATATATTTT	CASSLRGRPGNTIYF
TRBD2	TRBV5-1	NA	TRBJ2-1	TGCGCCAGCAGCCTGGGGACTAGCGGGAGCCACTACAATGAGCAGTTCTTC	CASSLGTSGSHYNEQFF
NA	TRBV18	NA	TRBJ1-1	TGTGCCAGCTCACCAGTACAGGACACTGAAGCTTTCTTT	CASSPVQDTEAFF
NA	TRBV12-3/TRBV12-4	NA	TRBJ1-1	TGTGCCAGCAGTCCCAGGACGAATATGAACACTGAAGCTTTCTTT	CASSPRTNMNTEAFF
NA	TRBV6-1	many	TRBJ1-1	TGTGCCAGCAGTGTGAAGAGCATGAACACTGAAGCTTTCTTT	CASSVKSMNTEAFF
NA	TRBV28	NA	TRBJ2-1	TGTGCCAGCAGTAAGGTGGGCAACTCCTACAATGAGCAGTTCTTC	CASSKVGNSYNEQFF
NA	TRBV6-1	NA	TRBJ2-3	TGTGCCAGCCGTCACCGGACAGATACGCAGTATTTT	CASRHRTDTQYF
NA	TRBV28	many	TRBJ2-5	TGTGCCAGCAGCACCCCAGTCGGGGACGAGACCCAGTACTTC	CASSTPVGDETQYF
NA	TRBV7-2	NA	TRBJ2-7	TGTGCCAGCGGCTCTTACTACGAGCAGTACTTC	CASGSYYEQYF
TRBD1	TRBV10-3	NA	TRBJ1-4	TGTGCCATCTCAGAGTCGGGACAGGGTGGGAAGAATGAAAAACTGTTTTTT	CAISESGQGGKNEKLFF
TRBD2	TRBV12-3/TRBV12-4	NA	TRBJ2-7	TGTGCCAGCAGGTTAGCGGGAGGGGGCTACGAGCAGTACTTC	CASRLAGGGYEQYF
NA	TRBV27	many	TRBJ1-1	TGTGCCAGCAGTTTATTGGCAGGCTTTGGCACTGAAGCTTTCTTT	CASSLLAGFGTEAFF
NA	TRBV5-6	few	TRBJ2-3	TGTGCCAGCAGCTTAGCCCTAGGAATATCTTCTACTCTCTCGGATACGCAGTATTTT	CASSLALGISSTLSDTQYF
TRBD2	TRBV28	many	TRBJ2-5	TGTGCCAGCAGTCCCCCTCCTCGACTAGCGGTCCAAGAGACCCAGTACTTC	CASSPPPRLAVQETQYF
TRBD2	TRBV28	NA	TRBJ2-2	TGTGCCAGCAGTTTTAGCCGCCAGATCGCGGGAGACGGGGAGCTGTTTTTT	CASSFSRQIAGDGELFF
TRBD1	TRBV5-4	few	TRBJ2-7	TGTGCCAGCAGCCCACCCGGGACAGACTACGAGCAGTACTTC	CASSPPGTDYEQYF
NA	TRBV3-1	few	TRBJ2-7	TGTGCCAGCAGCCAAGATCCCAACCTAGGTGCCGAGCAGTACTTC	CASSQDPNLGAEQYF
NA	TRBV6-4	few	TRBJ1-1	TGTGCCAGCAGTGTGTGGGGAGGTACTGAAGCTTTCTTT	CASSVWGGTEAFF
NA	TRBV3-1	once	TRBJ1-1	TGTGCCAGCACCGACGGGTACACTGAAGCTTTCTTT	CASTDGYTEAFF
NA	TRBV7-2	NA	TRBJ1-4	TGTGCCAGCAGCTTAAATCCCTCCAATTTGGCCGATAATGAAAAACTGTTTTTT	CASSLNPSNLADNEKLFF
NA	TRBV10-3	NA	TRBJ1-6	TGTGCCATCAGTGAGTACGACACTAGGAATTCACCCCTCCACTTT	CAISEYDTRNSPLHF
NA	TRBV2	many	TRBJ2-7	TGTGCCAGCAGCGACAGGCGCTCCTACGAGCAGTACTTC	CASSDRRSYEQYF
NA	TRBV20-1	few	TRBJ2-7	TGCAGTGCTAGAGCTTTGTCTGAGCAGTACTTC	CSARALSEQYF